This T cell receptor (beta chain) was captured in a study of blood T cells in healthy people across ages. About this clonotype: Its specificity is not known.

A sample-barcoded 5' primer and a J-beta primer mix were used in a second PCR of roughly 6 to 12 cycles. TCRdb re-called the 5' RACE reads through MiXCR, storing one row per CDR3 protein. The profile shows under 700,000 distinct CDR3 sequences, less than 25% of them singletons. Whole-study findings and limits: Comparison with aged donors showed that long-lived donors had more naive CD4+ cells and higher diversity.

The germline CDR1 and CDR2 sequences are DFQATT and SNEGSKA (reference sequence). The germline V and J ends were trimmed by 4 bases and 1 base, with 8 bases remaining between them. The CDR3 has 13 residues. In addition, the sample was reused for a study of T cells of mothers and their children. As reported in that work: Barcodes for each sample and 2-4 random nucleotides were added by the M1S primer used in the second PCR.

The chain joins TRBV20-1 to TRBJ2-1; D possibly corresponds to TRBD2 (5 bases). The source material was blood. This TCR came from a boy aged 5-17 years in good health. The CDR3 here is CSATRVSYNEQFF. In DNA, the CDR3 is TGCAGTGCTACGCGGGTATCCTACAATGAGCAGTTCTTC.